The 31 T cell receptor beta chains reported below all come from one sample, sequenced in a study of blood T cells in healthy people across ages. Through a sample-barcoded 5' primer and a J-beta primer mix, a second PCR was run for roughly 6 to 11 cycles. Via MiXCR, TCRdb re-called the 5' RACE reads, giving one row per CDR3 protein. The sample yields fewer than 900,000 distinct CDR3 sequences, around 34% seen once. The material sequenced was blood. Every receptor here comes from a man younger than 35 in good health.

The chain carries TRBV5-6 and TRBJ1-2; D perhaps matches TRBD1 (6 bases). Looked up from germline, CDR1 is SGHDT and CDR2 is YYEEEE. The CDR3 has 15 amino acids. Trimming shortened V by 0 bases and J by 4 bases, and 13 bases separated the two germline ends. For the CDR3, the DNA is TGTGCCAGCAGCTTGGGGTCCAGGGGAATCTATGGCTACACCTTC. This encodes CASSLGSRGIYGYTF. The whole variable domain, filled in from reference TRBV5-6 and TRBJ1-2, reads DAGVTQSPTHLIKTRGQQVTLRCSPKSGHDTVSWYQQALGQGPQFIFQYYEEEERQRGNFPDRFSGHQFPNYSSELNVNALLLGDSALYLCASSLGSRGIYGYTFGSGTRLTVV.

In its sample, this clonotype was seen many times. This chain connects TRBV30 to TRBJ1-2; D is uncertain. Per germline, CDR1 GTSNPN and CDR2 SVGIG (reference sequence). Trimming stripped 1 base from V and 2 bases from J, with 5 bases between. This CDR3 contains 12 residues. In DNA, the CDR3 is TGTGCCTGGAGTGACAGAAACTATGGCTACACCTTC. Protein product: CAWSDRNYGYTF.

The genes are TRBV7-8 and TRBJ1-1, with D hard to call. V was pared by 6 bases and J by 7 bases, with 9 bases between. Germline values: CDR1 SGHVS, CDR2 FQNEAQ. CDR3 length: 11 amino acids. CDR3 nucleotides: TGTGCCAGCAGTCAAATGAATGAAGCTTTCTTT. This encodes CASSQMNEAFF. The full variable domain, with the rest looked up from reference TRBV7-8 and TRBJ1-1, is GAGVSQSPRYKVAKRGQDVALRCDPISGHVSLFWYQQALGQGPEFLTYFQNEAQLDKSGLPSDRFFAERPEGSVSTLKIQRTQQEDSAVYLCASSQMNEAFFGQGTRLTVV.

There are a few counts of this clonotype. The chain recombines TRBV9 with TRBJ2-2; possible D gene TRBD1, 6 bases. This CDR3 contains 14 residues. The germline V and J ends were trimmed by 3 bases and 1 base, with 7 bases remaining between them. The germline CDR1 and CDR2 sequences are SGDLS and YYNGEE. CDR3 loop: CASSADRNTGELFF. The CDR3 bases are TGTGCCAGCAGCGCGGACAGGAACACCGGGGAGCTGTTTTTT. The full variable domain, with the rest looked up from reference TRBV9 and TRBJ2-2, is DSGVTQTPKHLITATGQRVTLRCSPRSGDLSVYWYQQSLDQGLQFLIQYYNGEERAKGNILERFSAQQFPDLHSELNLSSLELGDSALYFCASSADRNTGELFFGEGSRLTVL.

The chain employs TRBV7-2 and TRBJ2-3; maybe TRBD2 (5 bases). With 5 bases removed from V and 5 bases from J, the gap between germline ends came to 14 bases. Germline CDR1 reads SGHTA; CDR2 reads FQGNSA. CDR3 length: 14 residues. The CDR3, as DNA: TGTGCCAGCAGCACCCGCGGGCTTCAAGATACGCAGTATTTT. This gives the protein CASSTRGLQDTQYF.

The gene calls are TRBV7-2 and TRBJ2-3; 7 nucleotides line up with TRBD1. V shed 6 bases, J shed 2 bases, and the junction held 11 bases outside the gene matches. Germline V lookup: CDR1 SGHTA, CDR2 FQGNSA. The CDR3 sequence is 16 residues long. The DNA for the CDR3 is TGTGCCAGCAGGCGTCACAGGGGTGGCTACACAGATACGCAGTATTTT. It is translated as CASRRHRGGYTDTQYF.

This chain uses TRBV4-2 with TRBJ2-1; D is possibly TRBD1 (6 bases). Trimming pared 0 bases from V and 3 bases from J, leaving 12 bases between. The CDR3 length is 16 residues. Germline assignment: CDR1 LGHNA and CDR2 YNFKEQ. This CDR3 reads CASSQDRGGRYNEQFF. The CDR3 DNA follows: TGTGCCAGCAGCCAAGATAGAGGGGGACGCTACAATGAGCAGTTCTTC.

This sequence joins TRBV12-3 or TRBV12-4 and TRBJ2-3, with 7 bases that match TRBD2. The CDR3 is 13 amino acids. J was trimmed by 1 base and V by 11 bases; bases with no gene match: 6. CDR3 DNA: TGTGCCGGCTCAACTAGCGGCACAGATACGCAGTATTTT. Protein sequence: CAGSTSGTDTQYF.

Ten or more counts support this clonotype. One end of the junction fails to match germline, which may point to a read error. The chain employs TRBV7-7 and TRBJ2-5; D is unresolved. The CDR3 loop spans 14 amino acids. Per the germline V gene, CDR1 is SSHAT and CDR2 is FNYEAQ (reference sequence). The CDR3 DNA is TGTGCTAGCAGCCCAACAACCTCGGGAGAGACCCAGTACTTC. Amino acids: CASSPTTSGETQYF.

This clonotype appeared many times. V is TRBV7-6 and J is TRBJ1-4; 9 bases fit TRBD1. The CDR3 is 15 amino acids. Germline CDR1 is SGHVS and CDR2 is FNYEAQ. Trimming at V came to 5 bases and at J to 6 bases, leaving 7 bases not matched to a gene. Here the CDR3 reads CASSHLTGGDEKLFF. CDR3 DNA: TGTGCCAGCAGCCACCTGACAGGGGGAGATGAAAAACTGTTTTTT.

This clonotype was seen a few times. The V and J genes are TRBV7-3 and TRBJ2-5, with D hard to call. Germline V lookup: CDR1 SGHTA, CDR2 FQGTGA. V was cut by 4 bases and J by 11 bases, with 17 bases left in between. CDR3 length: 13 amino acids. This CDR3 is CASSSPPAGEQYF. The CDR3 region has the DNA TGTGCCAGCAGCTCCCCCCCGGCAGGAGAGCAGTACTTC.

This clonotype was counted once. The genes are TRBV20-1 and TRBJ2-7, with 8 bases that match TRBD1. Germline CDR1 reads DFQATT; CDR2 reads SNEGSKA (reference sequence). Trimming cost V 5 bases and J 7 bases; bases outside gene matches: 19. The CDR3 runs 16 residues. CDR3 protein: CSAPNTGQGGTSEQYF. CDR3 nucleotide sequence: TGCAGTGCTCCCAATACCGGACAGGGCGGTACGAGTGAGCAGTACTTC.

V usage is TRBV20-1 and J usage is TRBJ1-2, with D hard to call. The CDR3 is made up of 12 amino acids. V shed 5 bases and J shed 1 base, with 8 bases lying between them. From germline, CDR1 is DFQATT and CDR2 SNEGSKA (reference sequence). CDR3 sequence: CSAVYSNYGYTF. As DNA, the CDR3 is TGCAGTGCTGTCTACAGTAACTATGGCTACACCTTC.

J is TRBJ2-3 and V is TRBV5-5, with 7 bases lining up with TRBD2. Germline-derived CDR1 and CDR2 are SGHKS and YYEKEE (reference sequence). The CDR3 sequence is 14 residues long. The ends lost 5 bases at V and 4 bases at J; junction bases unmatched: 7. DNA for the CDR3: TGTGCCAGCAGGAGAGAGGGAGGGCCAGATACGCAGTATTTT. This translates into CASRREGGPDTQYF. The full variable domain, in which reference TRBV5-5 and TRBJ2-3 provide the parts outside the CDR3, is DAGVTQSPTHLIKTRGQQVTLRCSPISGHKSVSWYQQVLGQGPQFIFQYYEKEERGRGNFPDRFSARQFPNYSSELNVNALLLGDSALYLCASRREGGPDTQYFGPGTRLTVL.

As for this clonotype: Germline and junction disagree at one end, which may indicate a read error. The chain carries TRBV7-2 and TRBJ2-7; D possibly corresponds to TRBD2 (5 bases). CDR3 length equals 14 residues. From germline, CDR1 is SGHTA and CDR2 FQGNSA. For the CDR3, the DNA is TGTGCCGGCAGCTTAGCCGGGAAAACCTACGAGCAGTACTTC. Translating it yields CAGSLAGKTYEQYF.

In this sample, this clonotype turned up once. The V gene is TRBV5-1, the J gene TRBJ2-5, with D hard to call. The J call could be wrong; TRBJ2-7 is a better fit for the DNA end. Germline V gene sequence: CDR1 SGHRS, CDR2 YFSETQ. This CDR3 region has 11 residues. Here the CDR3 reads CASSLQNEQYF. The CDR3 DNA reads TGCGCCAGCAGCTTGCAGAACGAGCAGTACTTC.

This sequence joins TRBV20-1 and TRBJ2-3; TRBD2 agrees at 8 bases. V trimming: 5 bases; J trimming: 0 bases; junction bases outside the gene matches: 10. The germline V gene has CDR1 DFQATT and CDR2 SNEGSKA (reference sequence). This CDR3 comprises 16 residues. In nucleotides, the CDR3 is TGCAGTGCTGATCTTTTGAGCGGGGGTAGCACAGATACGCAGTATTTT. Protein: CSADLLSGGSTDTQYF.

The chain is built from TRBV27 and TRBJ2-1; perhaps TRBD1 as D (5 bases). This CDR3 contains 15 residues. The V end was cut by 8 bases, the J end by 7 bases, with 21 bases between. The germline V gene has CDR1 MNHEY and CDR2 SMNVEV (reference sequence). CDR3 DNA: TGTGCCAGCTACCCCAGGGCAGAGGTAGGGAATGAGCAGTTCTTC. Translating gives CASYPRAEVGNEQFF.

Comments on this clonotype: A read error may explain this, as a much larger clone is one base away. The genes are TRBV12-3 or TRBV12-4 and TRBJ2-5; TRBD1 aligns across 9 bases. The CDR3 spans 15 residues. The CDR3 nucleotides read TGTGCCAGCAGCCGGACCGGGACAGGGTACAATGAGCTGTTCTTC. Amino acid sequence: CASSRTGTGYNELFF.

This clonotype showed up just a few times. In DNA form, the CDR3 reads TGCAGCGTGATCGGGATCACCGGGGAGCTGTTTTTT. Translation gives CSVIGITGELFF. The rearrangement joins TRBV29-1 to TRBJ2-2, with TRBD2 as a possible D gene (5 bases). The CDR3 extends over 12 amino acids. The germline V gene encodes CDR1 SQVTM and CDR2 ANQGSEA. V lost 6 bases to trimming and J lost 4 bases, with 9 bases between them.

This clonotype was detected ten times or more. V gene TRBV29-1 combines with J gene TRBJ2-3, with 8 bases lining up with TRBD1. The CDR3 spans 13 residues. The germline gives CDR1 SQVTM, CDR2 ANQGSEA. V was pared by 5 bases and J by 5 bases, with 6 bases of the junction left unmatched. CDR3 protein: CSVRRGQGDTQYF. CDR3 bases: TGCAGCGTTCGCAGGGGGCAGGGAGATACGCAGTATTTT.

On this clonotype itself: This may be a read error: a much more frequent sequence differs by one nucleotide. CDR3 in DNA: TGTGCCAGCAGGTCATCGCGGGATACGCAGTATTTT. The encoded protein is CASRSSRDTQYF. This chain links TRBV27 with TRBJ2-3; D remains ambiguous. V dropped 6 bases and J dropped 6 bases, with 10 bases sitting between them. Germline CDR1 and CDR2: MNHEY and SMNVEV (reference sequence). CDR3 length: 12 amino acids.

This clonotype turned up a few times. For the CDR3, the DNA is TGCAGTGCTAGAGATTTCATTTACGCGGAGGGAGGAAGTCAGCCCCAGCATTTT. It codes for CSARDFIYAEGGSQPQHF. This chain links TRBV20-1 with TRBJ1-5; no clear D. Germline CDR1 DFQATT, CDR2 SNEGSKA (reference sequence). This CDR3 is 18 amino acids long. Trimming removed 0 bases at V and 6 bases at J, with 24 bases between.

With respect to this clonotype: An end of the junction does not agree with germline; a read error may underlie this. The CDR3 DNA reads as TGCACCAGCAGCTTGGGAGGACTAGCGGGGGATTACAATGAGCAGTTCTTC. Protein product: CTSSLGGLAGDYNEQFF. V gene TRBV5-1 combines with J gene TRBJ2-1; 13 positions agree with TRBD2. Per the germline V gene, CDR1 is SGHRS and CDR2 is YFSETQ. CDR3 size: 17 residues.

V and J are TRBV2 and TRBJ1-5; no definite D call. The CDR3 totals 12 residues. Germline-derived CDR1 and CDR2 are SNHLY and FYNNEI. V was clipped by 6 bases and J by 3 bases, with 6 bases between them. CDR3 in DNA: TGTGCCAGCAGGCAAAACAATCAGCCCCAGCATTTT. Protein product: CASRQNNQPQHF.

This clonotype has just a few counts. This rearrangement joins TRBV25-1 to TRBJ2-5, with no clear D. V was trimmed by 0 bases and J by 4 bases, leaving 9 bases between them. Germline-derived CDR1 and CDR2 are MGHDK and SYGVNS. This CDR3 comprises 14 residues. The CDR3 here is CASSEYKGRETQYF. CDR3 DNA: TGTGCCAGCAGTGAATACAAGGGTAGAGAGACCCAGTACTTC.

This clonotype turned up a few times. This chain joins TRBV27 and TRBJ1-2, with a tentative D call TRBD1 (6 bases). The CDR3 spans 16 residues. V lost 5 bases to trimming and J lost 0 bases, with 16 bases between them. Germline-derived CDR1 and CDR2 are MNHEY and SMNVEV (reference sequence). In nucleotides, the CDR3 is TGTGCCAGCAGTCCGGGGGGGGGGCAATCTAACTATGGCTACACCTTC. Translation gives CASSPGGGQSNYGYTF.

This clonotype was recorded at least ten times. The V and J genes are TRBV12-3 or TRBV12-4 and TRBJ1-4; TRBD1 matches 7 bases. This CDR3 is 12 amino acids long. With V trimmed by 8 bases and J by 7 bases, 4 bases remained unmatched. CDR3 coding DNA: TGTGCCAGCCAGGGGGATCGTGAAAAACTGTTTTTT. Amino acid sequence: CASQGDREKLFF.

This clonotype has at least ten counts. The V call is TRBV30, the J call TRBJ2-3; D not resolved. The germline V and J ends were trimmed by 0 bases and 4 bases, with 8 bases remaining between them. Germline V gene lookup returns CDR1 GTSNPN and CDR2 SVGIG (reference sequence). CDR3 length equals 13 residues. The CDR3 DNA is TGTGCCTGGAGTGTAGACCGCTCAGATACGCAGTATTTT. This translates into CAWSVDRSDTQYF.

This clonotype occurred a few times. This chain uses TRBV15 with TRBJ2-5; 7 bases match TRBD1. Germline CDR1 is LNHNV and CDR2 is YYDKDF (reference sequence). The CDR3 is made up of 15 amino acids. J was trimmed by 4 bases and V by 3 bases; bases with no gene match: 8. The CDR3 loop reads CATSSVRGSGETQYF. DNA of the CDR3: TGTGCCACCAGCAGCGTCAGGGGGTCAGGAGAGACCCAGTACTTC.

V usage is TRBV4-3 and J usage is TRBJ2-7; tentatively, D is TRBD1 or TRBD2 (5 bases each). This CDR3 comprises 14 residues. V lost 4 bases and J 2 bases, leaving 12 bases between the germline ends. The germline V gene encodes CDR1 LGHNA and CDR2 YSLEER. The CDR3, as DNA: TGCGCCAGCAGCCTCCGGGACGGGCCCTACGAGCAGTACTTC. It specifies CASSLRDGPYEQYF.